The present entry profiles one TCR beta chain with its context. This specimen belongs to a study of blood T cell repertoires in COVID-19. On the study more broadly: COVID-19 samples from acute and convalescent phases originated in the United States, Italy and Spain. Sample material is recorded as cDNA or gDNA derived from T cells, B-cell-depleted T cells, or PBMCs.

The V end lost 5 bases, the J end lost 2 bases, and 12 bases lay between the germline ends. CDR1 and CDR2 from the germline V gene are KGHSH and LQKENI. This CDR3 contains 14 residues. Study processing details: Estimation of nucleated cell counts was performed using reference gene primer amplification. Some clones are missing from TCRdb's copy, which holds only in-frame ones; the method was immunoSEQ multiplex PCR. V, J and clone size derive from that table, while D and trimming were established from the DNA sequence. The sample has 72,000 or so clones, around nine tenths seen once. This clonotype was obtained from a man aged 55 to 70 with acute or convalescent COVID-19. Sequenced input: peripheral blood. This rearrangement joins TRBV18 to TRBJ2-5; TRBD1 is a possible D gene (6 bases). CDR3 loop: CASSSRDKQETQYF. In DNA form, the CDR3 reads TGTGCCAGCTCATCACGGGACAAACAAGAGACCCAGTACTTC.